This T cell receptor beta chain was documented in a study of PD-1 blockade in classical Hodgkin lymphoma. Time point of the sample: cycle 4 day 1 (C4D1), after less than 7 weeks of nivolumab. Relapse was seen in all patients after autologous stem cell transplantation, and brentuximab vedotin exposure was variable. Notes on this clone: Its antigen is undetermined.

Libraries were prepared by immunoSEQ multiplex PCR; TCRdb keeps only in-frame clonotypes and omits some of them. The table has some 27,000 clones, over 75% seen once. Germline V gives CDR1 MDHEN, CDR2 SYDVKM. CDR3 length: 17 amino acids. V was clipped by 7 bases and J by 4 bases; unmatched bases: 11. General study results and limits: There remain no defined causes for the repertoire differences, which possibly reflect disease activity or prior therapy.

The V and J genes are TRBV28 and TRBJ2-3; 13 bases match TRBD2. This sequence was found in a human donor with classical Hodgkin lymphoma. Material: peripheral blood mononuclear cells (PBMCs), obtained before the fourth cycle of nivolumab. This CDR3 is CASNSSPGLAGPDTQYF. The CDR3 DNA sequence: TGTGCCAGCAATAGCTCTCCGGGACTAGCGGGACCAGATACGCAGTATTTT.